Listed here are 11 T cell receptor beta chains from one sample, sequenced in a study of T cell responses to AZD1222 COVID-19 vaccine. TCRdb's copy holds only in-frame clones and misses some; the assay was immunoSEQ multiplex PCR. The table shows fewer than 200,000 clones, with roughly 92% occurring only once. This material consisted of peripheral blood, taken on day 0 of AZD1222 vaccination. The origin of the receptors is an adult in good health.

The chain combines TRBV3-1 (or the pseudogene TRBV3-2) with TRBJ2-1; 7 bases agree with TRBD2. CDR1 and CDR2 from the germline V gene are LGHDT and YNNKEL (reference sequence). The V segment lost 6 bases and the J segment 4 bases; nucleotides outside the gene matches: 9. The CDR3 consists of 15 residues. The CDR3 sequence is CASRQAASGYNEQFF. CDR3 in DNA: TGTGCCAGCAGACAGGCGGCTAGCGGTTACAATGAGCAGTTCTTC.

The chain links TRBV6-5 to TRBJ2-7; 10 positions agree with TRBD1. The CDR3 loop spans 13 amino acids. Germline lookup yields CDR1 MNHEY and CDR2 SVGAGI. J was trimmed by 2 bases and V by 6 bases; bases with no gene match: 1. DNA for the CDR3: TGTGCCAGCAGGGGGACAGGGGCCTACGAGCAGTACTTC. Residues: CASRGTGAYEQYF.

The table lists this clone with a few counts. V and J are TRBV4-3 and TRBJ1-5, with D unresolved. Trimming pared 6 bases from V and 7 bases from J, leaving 25 bases between. Germline-derived CDR1 and CDR2 are LGHNA and YSLEER. This CDR3 is built from 17 residues. The CDR3, as DNA: TGCGCCAGCAGACCATCATACGCCCCCGTAGGGAGGCAGCCCCAGCATTTT. Translation: CASRPSYAPVGRQPQHF.

The chain carries TRBV19 and TRBJ1-6; D gene unclear. V lost 7 bases and J lost 3, with 7 bases in between. Germline-derived CDR1 and CDR2 are LNHDA and SQIVND (reference sequence). The CDR3 is 13 amino acids. CDR3 protein: CASTGYYNSPLHF. In DNA, the CDR3 is TGTGCCAGTACGGGGTACTATAATTCACCCCTCCACTTT.

V and J are TRBV21-1 and TRBJ1-5. TRBV21-1 is annotated as a pseudogene. The CDR3 contains 14 residues. CDR3 in DNA: TGTGCCAGCAGCAAAGGGACTCCGAATCAGCCCCAGCATTTT. This translates into CASSKGTPNQPQHF.

This chain joins TRBV20-1 and TRBJ2-5, with D tentatively TRBD1 (6 bases). The CDR3 loop spans 12 amino acids. Germline V gene lookup returns CDR1 DFQATT and CDR2 SNEGSKA (reference sequence). The V end lost 3 bases, the J end lost 5 bases, and 10 bases lay between the germline ends. CDR3 bases: TGCAGTGCTAGTGGGGGCGGGGAGACCCAGTACTTC. Its translation is CSASGGGETQYF.

The CDR3 sequence is CASSISRDRGNTGELFF. Here the CDR3 DNA reads TGTGCCAGTAGTATCAGCCGGGACAGGGGGAACACCGGGGAGCTGTTTTTT. The rearrangement uses TRBV19 and TRBJ2-2; 10 positions match TRBD1. This CDR3 spans 17 amino acids. Unmatched junction bases numbered 5, after V lost 3 bases and J lost 1 base. Germline loops: CDR1 LNHDA, CDR2 SQIVND (reference sequence).

With respect to this clone: The sample contains more than one DNA sequence encoding this CDR3. The V call is TRBV27, the J call TRBJ1-5; D uncertain. Per germline, CDR1 MNHEY and CDR2 SMNVEV (reference sequence). V lost 2 bases, J lost 3 bases, and 5 bases lay in between. CDR3 size: 13 residues. In DNA form, the CDR3 reads TGTGCCAGCAGTTTAGGGCCCAATCAGCCCCAGCATTTT. Translated, it gives CASSLGPNQPQHF.

The chain employs TRBV7-6 and TRBJ2-2, with 12 bases matching TRBD1. Germline V gives CDR1 SGHVS, CDR2 FNYEAQ. The CDR3 contains 15 residues. V was pared by 4 bases and J by 7 bases, with 4 bases of the junction left unmatched. In DNA, the CDR3 is TGTGCCAGCAGCTGGGACAGGGGGCCTGGCGGGGAGCTGTTTTTT. Translation gives CASSWDRGPGGELFF.

The chain carries TRBV3-1 (or the pseudogene TRBV3-2) and TRBJ2-7, with D uncertain. Germline V lookup: CDR1 LGHDT, CDR2 YNNKEL (reference sequence). V was trimmed by 5 bases and J by 0 bases, leaving 11 bases between them. This CDR3 comprises 14 residues. For the CDR3, the DNA is TGTGCCAGCAGCTCGGTATATTCCTCCTACGAGCAGTACTTC. Translated, it gives CASSSVYSSYEQYF.

The J gene is TRBJ1-3, the V gene TRBV7-9; D unresolved. Trimming took off 0 bases at V and 0 bases at J, with 9 bases between the two ends. This CDR3 has 16 residues. In germline, CDR1 is SEHNR, CDR2 FQNEAQ (reference sequence). The CDR3 nucleotides read TGTGCCAGCAGCTTAGCGCTGACCCCCTCTGGAAACACCATATATTTT. Translating it yields CASSLALTPSGNTIYF.